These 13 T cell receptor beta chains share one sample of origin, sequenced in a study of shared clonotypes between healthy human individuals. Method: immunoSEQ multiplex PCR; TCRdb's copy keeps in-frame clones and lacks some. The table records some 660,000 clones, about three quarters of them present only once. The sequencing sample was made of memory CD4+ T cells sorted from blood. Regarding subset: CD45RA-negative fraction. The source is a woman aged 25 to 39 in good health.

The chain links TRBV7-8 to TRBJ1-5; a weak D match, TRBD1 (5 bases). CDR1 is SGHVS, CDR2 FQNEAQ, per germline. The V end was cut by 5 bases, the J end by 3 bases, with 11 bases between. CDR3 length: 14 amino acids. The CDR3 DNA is TGTGCCAGCAGCCTACGGGACGACAATCAGCCCCAGCATTTT. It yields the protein CASSLRDDNQPQHF.

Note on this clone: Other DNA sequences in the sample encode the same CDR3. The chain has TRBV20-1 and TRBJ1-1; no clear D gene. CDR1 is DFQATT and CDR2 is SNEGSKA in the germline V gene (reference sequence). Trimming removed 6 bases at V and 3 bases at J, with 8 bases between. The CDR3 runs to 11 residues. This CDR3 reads CSADRDTEAFF. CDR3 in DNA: TGCAGTGCCGACCGAGACACTGAAGCTTTCTTT.

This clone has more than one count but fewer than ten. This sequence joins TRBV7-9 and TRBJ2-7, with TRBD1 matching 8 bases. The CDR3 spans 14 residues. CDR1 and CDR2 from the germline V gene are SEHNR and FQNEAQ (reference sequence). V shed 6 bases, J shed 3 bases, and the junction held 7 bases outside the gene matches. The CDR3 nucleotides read TGTGCCAGCAGGAAGGGGACAGGAGTCTACGAGCAGTACTTC. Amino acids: CASRKGTGVYEQYF.

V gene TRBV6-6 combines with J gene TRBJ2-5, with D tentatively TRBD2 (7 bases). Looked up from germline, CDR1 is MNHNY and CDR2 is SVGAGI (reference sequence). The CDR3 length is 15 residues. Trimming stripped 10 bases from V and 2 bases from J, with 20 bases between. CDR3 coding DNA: TGTGCCACTGATCGTTCGGGGGGCTTTCAAGAGACCCAGTACTTC. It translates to CATDRSGGFQETQYF.

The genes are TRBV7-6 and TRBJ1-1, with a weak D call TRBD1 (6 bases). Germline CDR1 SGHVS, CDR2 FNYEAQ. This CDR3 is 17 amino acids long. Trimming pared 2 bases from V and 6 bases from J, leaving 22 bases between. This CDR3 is CASSLRSSGPGVPEAFF. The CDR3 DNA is TGTGCCAGCAGCTTAAGGTCTTCGGGACCAGGGGTCCCTGAAGCTTTCTTT.

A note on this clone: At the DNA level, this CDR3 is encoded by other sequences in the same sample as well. CDR3: CASSLGGTGIYEQYF. The CDR3 DNA sequence: TGCGCCAGCAGCTTAGGCGGGACAGGGATCTACGAGCAGTACTTC. The chain carries TRBV5-1 and TRBJ2-7; TRBD1 agrees at 9 bases. The V gene end was trimmed by 2 bases and the J gene end by 3 bases; junction bases not matched to a gene: 6. CDR3 size: 15 residues. Germline CDR1 reads SGHRS; CDR2 reads YFSETQ.

The CDR3 spells CASSAYPTGNYGYTF. DNA for the CDR3: TGTGCCAGCAGTGCCTACCCGACAGGGAACTATGGCTACACCTTC. The chain combines TRBV6-4 with TRBJ1-2; 7 nucleotides match TRBD1. Germline CDR1 MRHNA, CDR2 SNTAGT. V shed 4 bases, J shed 2 bases, and the junction held 7 bases outside the gene matches. This CDR3 comprises 15 residues.

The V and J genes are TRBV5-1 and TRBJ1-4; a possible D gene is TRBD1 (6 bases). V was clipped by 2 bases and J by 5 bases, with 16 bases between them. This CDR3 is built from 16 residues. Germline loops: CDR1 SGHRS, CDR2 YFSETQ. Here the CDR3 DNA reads TGCGCCAGCAGCTTTGCCCCCGGACAGAAAAATGAAAAACTGTTTTTT. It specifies CASSFAPGQKNEKLFF.

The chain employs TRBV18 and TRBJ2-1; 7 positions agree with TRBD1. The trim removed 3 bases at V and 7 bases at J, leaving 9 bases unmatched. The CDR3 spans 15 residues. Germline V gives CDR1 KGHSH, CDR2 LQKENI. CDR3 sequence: CASSPPTGTANEQFF. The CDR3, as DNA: TGTGCCAGCTCACCGCCTACCGGGACAGCTAATGAGCAGTTCTTC.

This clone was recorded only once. CDR3 residues: CASSLRMVDPSYEQYF. The CDR3 DNA sequence: TGTGCCAGCAGTTTAAGGATGGTAGACCCCTCCTACGAGCAGTACTTC. The J gene is TRBJ2-7, the V gene TRBV28; D ambiguous. Germline CDR1 is MDHEN and CDR2 is SYDVKM. The CDR3 extends over 16 amino acids. V shed 2 bases and J shed 0 bases, with 14 bases lying between them. The full variable domain, with the rest looked up from reference TRBV28 and TRBJ2-7, is DVKVTQSSRYLVKRTGEKVFLECVQDMDHENMFWYRQDPGLGLRLIYFSYDVKMKEKGDIPEGYSVSREKKERFSLILESASTNQTSMYLCASSLRMVDPSYEQYFGPGTRLTVT.

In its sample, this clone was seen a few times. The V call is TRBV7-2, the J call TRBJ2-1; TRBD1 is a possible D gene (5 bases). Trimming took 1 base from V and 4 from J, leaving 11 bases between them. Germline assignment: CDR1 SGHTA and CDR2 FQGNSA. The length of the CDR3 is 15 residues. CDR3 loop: CASSLGAAGYNEQFF. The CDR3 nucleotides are TGTGCCAGCAGCTTAGGGGCGGCAGGGTACAATGAGCAGTTCTTC.

The CDR3: CASSYPGTRSYNEQFF. CDR3 nucleotides: TGCGCCAGCAGTTACCCGGGGACACGCTCCTACAATGAGCAGTTCTTC. This chain joins TRBV4-1 and TRBJ2-1; TRBD1 is a possible D gene (6 bases). The CDR3 has 16 residues. Trimming removed 6 bases from V and 0 bases from J, with 15 bases in between. The germline gives CDR1 MGHRA, CDR2 YSYEKL.

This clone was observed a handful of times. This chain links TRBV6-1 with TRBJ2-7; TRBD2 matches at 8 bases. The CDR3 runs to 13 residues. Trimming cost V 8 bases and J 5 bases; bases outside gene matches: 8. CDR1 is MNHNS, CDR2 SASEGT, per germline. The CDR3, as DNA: TGTGCCAGCTGTCTAGCGGGCGGCCACGAGCAGTACTTC. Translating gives CASCLAGGHEQYF.